Listed below are T cell receptor beta chains from one sample, sequenced in a study of T cell responses to AZD1222 COVID-19 vaccine. The protocol was immunoSEQ multiplex PCR, while the TCRdb copy is restricted to in-frame clones and leaves out a portion. The profile shows over 100,000 clones, about 90% of them singletons. The input for sequencing was peripheral blood, taken on day 0 of AZD1222 vaccination. Source of these receptors: an adult in good health. CDR3s include the opening cysteine and the closing phenylalanine or tryptophan. The D gene is left open where the match is weak. Clone size appears in some rows only: once, few, many, or a class for an expanded clone.

D	size	length	J	V	CDR3	DNA
NA	NA	13	TRBJ1-1	TRBV30	CAWSGSLNTEAFF	TGTGCCTGGAGTGGTTCCTTGAACACTGAAGCTTTCTTT
TRBD2	NA	17	TRBJ2-2	TRBV9	CASSVASGRPDTGELFF	TGTGCCAGCAGCGTAGCAAGCGGGAGACCGGACACCGGGGAGCTGTTTTTT
TRBD2	NA	12	TRBJ2-1	TRBV6-6	CASSRGGDEQFF	TGTGCCAGCAGTCGTGGGGGGGATGAGCAGTTCTTC
TRBD1	NA	15	TRBJ1-5	TRBV27	CASSLSITGGQPQHF	TGTGCCAGCAGTTTATCGATAACAGGGGGGCAGCCCCAGCATTTT
NA	NA	15	TRBJ2-3	TRBV4-1	CASSQGPAGTDTQYF	TGCGCCAGCAGCCAAGGCCCCGCTGGTACAGATACGCAGTATTTT
NA	NA	16	TRBJ1-1	TRBV27	CASRFKGHTINTEAFF	TGTGCCAGCAGGTTTAAGGGACACACCATTAACACTGAAGCTTTCTTT
NA	NA	15	TRBJ1-6	TRBV14	CASSPDSRYNSPLHF	TGTGCCAGCAGCCCGGACAGTCGATATAATTCACCCCTCCACTTT
NA	NA	14	TRBJ2-1	TRBV11-2	CASSTLTAYNEQFF	TGTGCCAGCAGCACTTTGACAGCGTACAATGAGCAGTTCTTC
NA	NA	14	TRBJ1-1	TRBV23-1	CASSPPAGQGEAFF	TGCGCCAGCAGCCCCCCGGCAGGGCAGGGTGAAGCTTTCTTT
NA	NA	15	TRBJ1-1	TRBV5-1	CASSTTTATNTEAFF	TGCGCCAGCAGCACCACTACAGCTACGAACACTGAAGCTTTCTTT
NA	few	15	TRBJ1-1	TRBV7-2	CASSSPGVGGTEAFF	TGTGCCAGCAGCTCCCCGGGGGTAGGAGGCACTGAAGCTTTCTTT
NA	NA	15	TRBJ2-1	TRBV3-1/TRBV3-2	CASSRLEAVYNEQFF	TGTGCCAGCAGCCGGCTCGAAGCGGTGTACAATGAGCAGTTCTTC
TRBD2	once	13	TRBJ2-7	TRBV30	CACTGSGRYEQYF	TGTGCCTGCACAGGTAGCGGGAGATACGAGCAGTACTTC
NA	NA	16	TRBJ2-5	TRBV9	CASSVAVIAAQETQYF	TGTGCCAGCAGCGTAGCCGTTATAGCCGCACAAGAGACCCAGTACTTC
NA	NA	15	TRBJ1-6	TRBV30	CAWSVGSGVGSPLHF	TGTGCCTGGAGTGTAGGGTCGGGGGTTGGTTCACCCCTCCACTTT
NA	NA	16	TRBJ2-7	TRBV3-1/TRBV3-2	CASSQLNRGLGYEQYF	TGTGCCAGCAGCCAACTCAACCGGGGGCTGGGATACGAGCAGTACTTC
NA	NA	15	TRBJ1-2	TRBV6-6	CASSYDRQKNYGYTF	TGTGCCAGCAGTTACGACCGGCAGAAGAACTATGGCTACACCTTC
NA	NA	15	TRBJ1-1	TRBV15	CATSRDPGRLTEAFF	TGTGCCACCAGCAGAGACCCGGGTAGGTTGACTGAAGCTTTCTTT
NA	NA	10	TRBJ2-5	TRBV2	CANSLETQYF	TGTGCCAACTCTCTGGAGACCCAGTACTTC
NA	once	14	TRBJ1-1	TRBV6-2/TRBV6-3	CASSFIEGDTEAFF	TGTGCCAGCAGTTTCATAGAAGGAGACACTGAAGCTTTCTTT
NA	NA	15	TRBJ1-1	TRBV5-4	CASSSGGFQGTEAFF	TGTGCCAGCAGTTCGGGAGGGTTCCAAGGAACTGAAGCTTTCTTT
TRBD2	NA	17	TRBJ2-1	TRBV13	CASSLSEGGGDYNEQFF	TGTGCCAGCAGCTTAAGCGAAGGCGGGGGAGACTACAATGAGCAGTTCTTC
NA	NA	15	TRBJ2-7	TRBV5-5	CASSLVQGVLYEQYF	TGTGCCAGCAGCTTGGTCCAGGGAGTTCTGTACGAGCAGTACTTC
NA	NA	15	TRBJ1-4	TRBV18	CASSLRFGANEKLFF	TGTGCCAGCTCACTCAGGTTTGGAGCTAATGAAAAACTGTTTTTT